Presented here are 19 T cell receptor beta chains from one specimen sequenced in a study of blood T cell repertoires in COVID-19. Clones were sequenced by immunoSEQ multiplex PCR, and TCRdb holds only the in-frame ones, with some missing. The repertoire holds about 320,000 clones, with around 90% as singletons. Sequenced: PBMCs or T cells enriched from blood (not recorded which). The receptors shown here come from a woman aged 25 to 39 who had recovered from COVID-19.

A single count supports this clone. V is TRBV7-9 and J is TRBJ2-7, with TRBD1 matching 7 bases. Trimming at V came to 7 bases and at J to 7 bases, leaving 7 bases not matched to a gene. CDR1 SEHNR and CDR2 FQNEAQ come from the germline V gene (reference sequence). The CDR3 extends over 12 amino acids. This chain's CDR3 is CASTETGSEQYF. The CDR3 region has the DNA TGTGCCAGCACCGAGACAGGGAGTGAGCAGTACTTC. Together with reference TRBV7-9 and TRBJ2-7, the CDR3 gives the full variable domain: DTGVSQNPRHKITKRGQNVTFRCDPISEHNRLYWYRQTLGQGPEFLTYFQNEAQLEKSRLLSDRFSAERPKGSFSTLEIQRTEQGDSAMYLCASTETGSEQYFGPGTRLTVT.

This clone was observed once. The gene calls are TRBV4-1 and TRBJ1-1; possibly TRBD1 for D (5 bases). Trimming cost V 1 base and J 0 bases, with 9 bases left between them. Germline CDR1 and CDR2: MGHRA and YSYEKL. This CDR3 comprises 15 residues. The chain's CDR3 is CASSQGTSMNTEAFF. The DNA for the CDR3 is TGCGCCAGCAGCCAAGGGACATCCATGAACACTGAAGCTTTCTTT.

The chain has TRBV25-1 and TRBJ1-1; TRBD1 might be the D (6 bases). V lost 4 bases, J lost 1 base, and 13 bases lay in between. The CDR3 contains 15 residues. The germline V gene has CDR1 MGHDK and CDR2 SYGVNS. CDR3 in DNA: TGTGCCAGCAGTGGATCGGGACACAGGAACACTGAAGCTTTCTTT. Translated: CASSGSGHRNTEAFF. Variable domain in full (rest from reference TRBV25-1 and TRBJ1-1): EADIYQTPRYLVIGTGKKITLECSQTMGHDKMYWYQQDPGMELHLIHYSYGVNSTEKGDLSSESTVSRIRTEHFPLTLESARPSHTSQYLCASSGSGHRNTEAFFGQGTRLTVV.

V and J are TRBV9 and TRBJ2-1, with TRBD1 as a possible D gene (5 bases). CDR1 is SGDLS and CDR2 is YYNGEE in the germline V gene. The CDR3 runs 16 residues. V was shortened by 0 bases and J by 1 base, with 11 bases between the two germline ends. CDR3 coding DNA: TGTGCCAGCAGCGTAGGTCCAGGGTGGTCCTACAATGAGCAGTTCTTC. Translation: CASSVGPGWSYNEQFF.

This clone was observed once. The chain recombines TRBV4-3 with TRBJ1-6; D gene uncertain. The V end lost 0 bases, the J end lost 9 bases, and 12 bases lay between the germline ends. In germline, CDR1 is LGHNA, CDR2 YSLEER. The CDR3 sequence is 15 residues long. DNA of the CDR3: TGCGCCAGCAGCCAAGAAGGTATATCGGGTTCACCCCTCCACTTT. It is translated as CASSQEGISGSPLHF.

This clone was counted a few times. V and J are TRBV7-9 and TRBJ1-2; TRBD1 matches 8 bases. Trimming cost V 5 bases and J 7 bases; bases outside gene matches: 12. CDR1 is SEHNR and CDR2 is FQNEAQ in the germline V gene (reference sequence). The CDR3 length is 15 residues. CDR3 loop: CASSRPTGVEGGYTF. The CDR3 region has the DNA TGTGCCAGCAGCCGACCGACAGGGGTCGAGGGTGGCTACACCTTC.

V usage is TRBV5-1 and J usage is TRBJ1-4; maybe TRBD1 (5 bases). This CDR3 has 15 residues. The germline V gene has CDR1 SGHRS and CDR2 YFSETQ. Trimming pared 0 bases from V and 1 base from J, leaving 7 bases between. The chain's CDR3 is CASSLDRRTNEKLFF. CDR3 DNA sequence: TGCGCCAGCAGCTTGGACAGGAGAACTAATGAAAAACTGTTTTTT.

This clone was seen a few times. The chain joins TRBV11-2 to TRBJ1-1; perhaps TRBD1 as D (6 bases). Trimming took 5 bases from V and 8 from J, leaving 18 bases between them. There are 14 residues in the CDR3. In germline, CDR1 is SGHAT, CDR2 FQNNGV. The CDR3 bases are TGTGCCAGCAGCCCCGACAGGATAAGTACCGAAGCTTTCTTT. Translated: CASSPDRISTEAFF.

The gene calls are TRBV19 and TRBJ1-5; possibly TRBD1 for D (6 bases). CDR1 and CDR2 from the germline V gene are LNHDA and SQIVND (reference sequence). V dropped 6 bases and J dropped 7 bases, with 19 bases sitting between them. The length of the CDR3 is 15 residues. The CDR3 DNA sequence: TGTGCCAGTAGGGATACCGGGACACTGAGGCAGCCCCAGCATTTT. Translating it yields CASRDTGTLRQPQHF. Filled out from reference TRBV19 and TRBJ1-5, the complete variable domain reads DGGITQSPKYLFRKEGQNVTLSCEQNLNHDAMYWYRQDPGQGLRLIYYSQIVNDFQKGDIAEGYSVSREKKESFPLTVTSAQKNPTAFYLCASRDTGTLRQPQHFGDGTRLSIL.

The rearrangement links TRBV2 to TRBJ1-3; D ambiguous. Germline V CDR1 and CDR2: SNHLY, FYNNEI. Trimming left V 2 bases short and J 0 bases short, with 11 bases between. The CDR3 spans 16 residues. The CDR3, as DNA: TGTGCCAGCAGTGAATCCAGATCAATCTCTGGAAACACCATATATTTT. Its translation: CASSESRSISGNTIYF.

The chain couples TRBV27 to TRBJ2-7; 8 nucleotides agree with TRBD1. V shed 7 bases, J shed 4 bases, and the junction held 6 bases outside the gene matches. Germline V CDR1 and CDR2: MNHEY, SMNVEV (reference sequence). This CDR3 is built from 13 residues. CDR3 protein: CASTGQGRYEQYF. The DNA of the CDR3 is TGTGCCAGCACTGGACAGGGACGGTACGAGCAGTACTTC.

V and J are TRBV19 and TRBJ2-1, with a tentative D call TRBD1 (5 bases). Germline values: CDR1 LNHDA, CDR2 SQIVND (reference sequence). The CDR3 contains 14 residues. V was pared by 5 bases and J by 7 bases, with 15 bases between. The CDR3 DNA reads TGTGCCAGTAGTGGGGCTAGTATTAAGAATGAGCAGTTCTTC. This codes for CASSGASIKNEQFF.

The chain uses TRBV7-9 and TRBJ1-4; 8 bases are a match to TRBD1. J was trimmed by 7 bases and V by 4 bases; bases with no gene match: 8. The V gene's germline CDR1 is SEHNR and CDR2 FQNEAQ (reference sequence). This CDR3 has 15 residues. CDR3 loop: CASSSLDREGEKLFF. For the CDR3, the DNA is TGTGCCAGCAGCTCCCTGGACAGGGAGGGTGAAAAACTGTTTTTT.

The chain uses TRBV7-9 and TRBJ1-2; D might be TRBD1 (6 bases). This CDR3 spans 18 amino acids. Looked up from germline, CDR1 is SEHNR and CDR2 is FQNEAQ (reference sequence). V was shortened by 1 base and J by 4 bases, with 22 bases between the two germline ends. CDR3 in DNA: TGTGCCAGCAGCTTAGAAACCCTAGGACAGAGGGTCGGCTATGGCTACACCTTC. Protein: CASSLETLGQRVGYGYTF.

The CDR3 loop is CASSTRQGMNTEAFF. CDR3 nucleotide sequence: TGCGCCAGCAGCACCCGACAGGGGATGAACACTGAAGCTTTCTTT. The rearrangement links TRBV5-1 to TRBJ1-1, with 8 nucleotides matching TRBD1. The CDR3 totals 15 residues. Per the germline V gene, CDR1 is SGHRS and CDR2 is YFSETQ. V trimming: 4 bases; J trimming: 0 bases; junction bases outside the gene matches: 5. Together with reference TRBV5-1 and TRBJ1-1, the CDR3 gives the full variable domain: KAGVTQTPRYLIKTRGQQVTLSCSPISGHRSVSWYQQTPGQGLQFLFEYFSETQRNKGNFPGRFSGRQFSNSRSEMNVSTLELGDSALYLCASSTRQGMNTEAFFGQGTRLTVV.

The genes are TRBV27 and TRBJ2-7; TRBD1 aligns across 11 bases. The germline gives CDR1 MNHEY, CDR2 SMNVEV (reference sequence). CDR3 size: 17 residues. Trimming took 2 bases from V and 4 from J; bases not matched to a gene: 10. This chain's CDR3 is CASSLMSGQGDEYEQYF. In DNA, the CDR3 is TGTGCCAGCAGTTTAATGTCGGGACAGGGGGACGAATACGAGCAGTACTTC.

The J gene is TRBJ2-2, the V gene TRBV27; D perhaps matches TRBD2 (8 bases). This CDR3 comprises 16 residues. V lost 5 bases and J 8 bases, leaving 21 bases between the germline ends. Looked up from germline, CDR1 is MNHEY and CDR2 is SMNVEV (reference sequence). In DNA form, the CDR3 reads TGTGCCAGCAGTCCCGTGCCGGGAGGGGGCGTTGGGGAGCTGTTTTTT. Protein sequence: CASSPVPGGGVGELFF.

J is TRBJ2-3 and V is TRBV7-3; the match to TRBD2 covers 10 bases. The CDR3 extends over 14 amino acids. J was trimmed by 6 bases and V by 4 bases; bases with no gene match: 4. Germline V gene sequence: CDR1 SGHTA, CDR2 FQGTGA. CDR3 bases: TGTGCCAGCAGCTCTAGCGGGGGAGGGGATACGCAGTATTTT. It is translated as CASSSSGGGDTQYF.

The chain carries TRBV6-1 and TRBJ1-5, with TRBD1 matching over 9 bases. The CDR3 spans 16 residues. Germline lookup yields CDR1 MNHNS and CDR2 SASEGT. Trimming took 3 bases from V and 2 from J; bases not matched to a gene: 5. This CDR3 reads CASSDWTGEGNQPQHF. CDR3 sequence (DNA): TGTGCCAGCAGTGACTGGACAGGGGAGGGCAATCAGCCCCAGCATTTT.